The present entry profiles one T cell receptor beta chain with its context. These data come from a study of control samples from healthy donors and cancer patients. Germline-derived CDR1 and CDR2 are SQVTM and ANQGSEA. Between the trimmed V and J ends, which lost 7 bases and 0 bases, there was a span of 19 bases. This CDR3 is 16 amino acids long. Assay used: immunoSEQ multiplex PCR; TCRdb lists only in-frame clones, some missing. The sample lists 45,000 to 60,000 clones; about 93% were seen once. Input material: blood. The chain carries TRBV29-1 and TRBJ1-3, with D possibly TRBD1 on 6 matching bases. The receptor's source is a man aged 25 to 40 in good health. The CDR3 spells CSAQGWGQNSGNTIYF. The DNA for the CDR3 is TGCAGCGCCCAAGGGTGGGGGCAAAACTCTGGAAACACCATATATTTT.